This T cell receptor (beta chain) comes out of a study of a mutant IDH1 vaccine in newly diagnosed glioma. Repertoires were generated with immunoSEQ multiplex PCR, while TCRdb's copy carries only in-frame clones and drops some. This sample has some 51,000 clones, with around three quarters found just once. Looked up from germline, CDR1 is GTSNPN and CDR2 is SVGIG (reference sequence). Trimming cost V 0 bases and J 1 base; bases outside gene matches: 4. The CDR3 loop spans 16 amino acids. This clone appeared a few times. Time point in this sample: baseline, week 1 (first vaccination visit). The treatment: pre-vaccination baseline after standard-of-care therapy. Tumors from donors were new WHO grade 3 or 4 IDH1-mutant astrocytomas with ATRX loss.

The rearrangement uses TRBV30 and TRBJ1-5, with 9 bases identical to TRBD1. The source material was PBMCs, sampled from a glioma patient treated with radiotherapy, temozolomide or both. The clonotype was recovered from a woman aged 40 to 49 with glioma. The CDR3 nucleotides are TGTGCCTGGAGTGTTGGGGACAGGGAAAGCAATCAGCCCCAGCATTTT. This sequence encodes CAWSVGDRESNQPQHF.